This entry lists 14 T cell receptor beta chains sequenced from one sample in a study of regulatory T cells in long-lasting Graves disease. Building of the TCR beta libraries involved iRepertoire HTBI primers and Arm-PCR of CDR3 regions. TCRdb analysed the multiplex PCR reads with MiXCR anew, one entry per CDR3 protein. The sample has approximately 470,000 distinct CDR3 sequences, 15% to 20% seen once. Specified time point: newly diagnosed GD, antithyroid drugs for less than 3 months. The TCR library used RNA extracted from PBMCs. The sample was also linked to a second study, of T cells in Graves' hyperthyroidism and ophthalmopathy.

The sample consisted of peripheral blood mononuclear cells (PBMCs), taken at new diagnosis, from a patient treated with antithyroid drugs. These receptors came from a man aged 35-49 years with Graves disease.

This clonotype was observed at least ten times. The V call is TRBV15, the J call TRBJ2-3; no firm D call. V was trimmed by 0 bases and J by 6 bases, leaving 7 bases between them. Germline values: CDR1 LNHNV, CDR2 YYDKDF (reference sequence). This CDR3 spans 13 amino acids. CDR3 coding DNA: TGTGCCACCAGCAGAGATCTGGCGGATACGCAGTATTTT. Residues: CATSRDLADTQYF.

The V gene is TRBV2, the J gene TRBJ1-4, with D tentatively TRBD1 (6 bases). The V and J ends lost 2 bases and 8 bases respectively, with 15 bases between them. This CDR3 has 15 residues. Germline loops: CDR1 SNHLY, CDR2 FYNNEI. CDR3 DNA: TGTGCCAGCAGTGAAAACGGCGCCGGACAGGAAAAACTGTTTTTT. It yields the protein CASSENGAGQEKLFF.

This clonotype was counted many times. This chain connects TRBV12-3 or TRBV12-4 to TRBJ2-3, with TRBD1 matching 9 bases. This CDR3 has 14 residues. V trimming: 5 bases; J trimming: 5 bases; junction bases outside the gene matches: 5. CDR3 region: CASSRQGGEDTQYF. As DNA, the CDR3 is TGTGCCAGCAGTCGACAGGGGGGGGAAGATACGCAGTATTTT.

The table lists this clonotype with many counts. At one boundary the junction diverges from the germline segment, which might be a read error. The gene calls are TRBV10-3 and TRBJ1-1; D not resolved. Germline assignment: CDR1 ENHRY and CDR2 SYGVKD. The CDR3 runs 16 residues. The CDR3: CAISPIPPGSGTEAFF. The CDR3 DNA reads TGTGCCATCAGTCCCATCCCACCGGGTAGCGGCACTGAGGCTTTCTTT.

This clonotype was seen only a few times. The chain recombines TRBV20-1 with TRBJ1-1; the D gene is possibly TRBD1 (6 bases). The CDR3 runs 14 residues. Trimming cost V 5 bases and J 0 bases, with 13 bases left between them. Germline V lookup: CDR1 DFQATT, CDR2 SNEGSKA (reference sequence). DNA of the CDR3: TGCAGTGCTGCCCCCGGGGGGCTGAACACTGAAGCTTTCTTT. This encodes CSAAPGGLNTEAFF.

At least ten counts were recorded for this clonotype. The rearrangement links TRBV12-3 or TRBV12-4 to TRBJ2-1; TRBD2 agrees at 10 bases. The CDR3 extends over 14 amino acids. The trim removed 2 bases at V and 10 bases at J, leaving 5 bases unmatched. The CDR3 sequence: CASSLSGRAQEQFF. CDR3 nucleotides: TGTGCCAGCAGTTTAAGCGGGAGGGCCCAGGAGCAGTTCTTC.

This clonotype has a count of ten or more. The chain is built from TRBV4-1 and TRBJ2-5, with 8 bases lining up with TRBD2. The V segment lost 3 bases and the J segment 5 bases; nucleotides outside the gene matches: 14. CDR1 and CDR2 (germline): MGHRA, YSYEKL. CDR3 length equals 17 residues. Written as DNA, the CDR3 is TGCGCCAGCAGCCATTCGAATACCCCGGGAGGGGCGGAGACCCAGTACTTC. Translated, it gives CASSHSNTPGGAETQYF.

This clonotype has a count of ten or more. This chain links TRBV24-1 with TRBJ1-1, with D unresolved. CDR1 is KGHDR and CDR2 is SFDVKD in the germline V gene. The V end lost 6 bases, the J end lost 0 bases, and 10 bases lay between the germline ends. CDR3 size: 14 residues. The CDR3 coding sequence is TGTGCCACCAGTACCCCCGGGATGAACACTGAAGCTTTCTTT. Translated: CATSTPGMNTEAFF.

This clonotype was seen many times. This sequence joins TRBV5-8 and TRBJ1-1; TRBD1 is a possible D gene (6 bases). In germline, CDR1 is SGHTS, CDR2 YDEGEE. This CDR3 contains 15 residues. V dropped 1 base and J dropped 3 bases, with 13 bases sitting between them. The CDR3 nucleotides read TGTGCCAGCAGCTTGACAGGGTATATTGACACTGAAGCTTTCTTT. Translation: CASSLTGYIDTEAFF.

This clonotype was counted between two and nine times. The rearrangement links TRBV7-2 to TRBJ1-4, with 8 bases that match TRBD1. The trim removed 6 bases at V and 2 bases at J, leaving 5 bases unmatched. The CDR3 runs 15 residues. Germline CDR1 is SGHTA and CDR2 is FQGNSA. The CDR3 loop is CASRRDRGTNEKLFF. The CDR3 DNA follows: TGTGCCAGCAGGCGCGACAGGGGTACTAATGAAAAACTGTTTTTT.

The sample holds many counts of this clonotype. The chain combines TRBV7-3 with TRBJ2-3; 8 bases match TRBD1. Trimming cost V 2 bases and J 5 bases; bases outside gene matches: 3. CDR1 is SGHTA and CDR2 is FQGTGA in the germline V gene. The CDR3 extends over 14 amino acids. The DNA of the CDR3 is TGTGCCAGCAGCTTACAGGGGGCTCGAGATACGCAGTATTTT. Translating it yields CASSLQGARDTQYF.

A note on this clonotype: Given a far larger clone just one base away, this is likely a sequencing read error. The CDR3 is CSASGGRGYEQYF. CDR3 DNA: TGCAGTGCTAGTGGGGGGAGGGGGTATGAGCAGTACTTC. V usage is TRBV20-1 and J usage is TRBJ2-7; tentative D call: TRBD2 (7 bases). The CDR3 has 13 residues. V lost 3 bases and J 7 bases, leaving 16 bases between the germline ends. Per germline, CDR1 DFQATT and CDR2 SNEGSKA (reference sequence).

In this sample, this clonotype turned up many times. CDR3 coding DNA: TGTGCCAGCAGTTTAGGGGACCGCTCTTCTGGAGGCTACACCTTC. This sequence encodes CASSLGDRSSGGYTF. The rearrangement uses TRBV27 and TRBJ1-2; possible D gene TRBD1, 5 bases. The V gene's germline CDR1 is MNHEY and CDR2 SMNVEV (reference sequence). CDR3 length: 15 residues. V lost 2 bases and J 8 bases, leaving 18 bases between the germline ends.

This clonotype showed up many times. The chain links TRBV11-2 to TRBJ1-6, with no clear D. This CDR3 spans 12 amino acids. V lost 3 bases, J lost 7 bases, and 4 bases lay in between. Germline values: CDR1 SGHAT, CDR2 FQNNGV. In nucleotides, the CDR3 is TGTGCCAGCAGCTTCGGCAATTCACCCCTCCACTTT. It yields the protein CASSFGNSPLHF.